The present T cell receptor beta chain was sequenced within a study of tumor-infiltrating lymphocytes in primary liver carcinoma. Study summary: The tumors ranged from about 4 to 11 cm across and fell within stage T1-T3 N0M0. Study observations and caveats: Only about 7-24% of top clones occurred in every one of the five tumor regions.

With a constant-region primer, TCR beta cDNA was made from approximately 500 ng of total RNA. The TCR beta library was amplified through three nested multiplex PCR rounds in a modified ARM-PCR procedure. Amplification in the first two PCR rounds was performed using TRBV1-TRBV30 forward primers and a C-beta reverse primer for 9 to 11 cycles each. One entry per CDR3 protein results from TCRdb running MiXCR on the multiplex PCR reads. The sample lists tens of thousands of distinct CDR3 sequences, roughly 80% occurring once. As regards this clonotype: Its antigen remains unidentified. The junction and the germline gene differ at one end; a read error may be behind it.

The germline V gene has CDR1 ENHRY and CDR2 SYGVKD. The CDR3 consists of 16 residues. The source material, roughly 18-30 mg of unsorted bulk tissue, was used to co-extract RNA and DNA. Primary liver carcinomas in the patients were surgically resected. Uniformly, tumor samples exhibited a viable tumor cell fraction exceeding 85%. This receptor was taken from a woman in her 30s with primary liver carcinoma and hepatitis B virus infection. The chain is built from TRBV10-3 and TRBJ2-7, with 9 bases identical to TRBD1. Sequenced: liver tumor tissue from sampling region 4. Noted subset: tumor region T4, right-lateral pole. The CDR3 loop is CAISQWTGDTTYEQYF. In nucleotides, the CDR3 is TGTGCCATCAGTCAGTGGACAGGGGACACGACCTACGAACAGTACTTC.